This T cell receptor (beta chain) derives from a study of human T cells and chemical hapten exposure. Trimming stripped 5 bases from V and 0 bases from J, with 16 bases between. In germline, CDR1 is SGHVS, CDR2 FNYEAQ. The CDR3 sequence is 17 residues long. Via MiXCR, TCRdb re-called the RACE reads, giving one row per CDR3 protein. Of roughly 80,000 distinct CDR3 sequences detected, roughly 15% appear once; the ten largest clones hold approximately 4.5%. Study results and limitations: Correlating positively with patch test score were the PT1 expanded TCR counts. Controls formed significantly fewer large CDR3 similarity clusters than expanded TCRs did.

This clonotype was picked up many times. What it binds is unknown. The time point: pre-sensitization, week 0. Sample treatment: therapeutic diphenylcyclopropenone sensitization with weekly scalp DPC. The chain is built from TRBV7-6 and TRBJ2-2; D gene unclear. The specimen was whole blood, collected in connection with sensitization to the hapten diphenylcyclopropenone (DPC). This clonotype was sampled from a woman aged 50 to 60 with alopecia areata. Some clones in this sample may be carry-over from other donors' samples. This CDR3 reads CASSPELDPANTGELFF. CDR3 DNA sequence: TGTGCCAGCAGCCCTGAGCTTGACCCAGCGAACACCGGGGAGCTGTTTTTT.